The 18 T cell receptor beta chains presented below share a single source sample, sequenced in a study of cytomegalovirus exposure and HLA in healthy donors. The table came from immunoSEQ multiplex PCR; TCRdb's copy has only in-frame clones and leaves some out. The profile covers fewer than 200,000 clones, with around 88% appearing a single time and more than 2% taken by the ten largest. Sequencing used PBMCs. The receptors were sampled from a woman aged 18-29 years in good health and CMV-seronegative.

The chain employs TRBV12-5 and TRBJ2-1, with 13 bases matching TRBD2. The CDR3 contains 15 residues. Germline loops: CDR1 LGHNT, CDR2 FRNRAP. J gave up 4 bases and V 6 bases, and 3 bases lay outside the gene matches. CDR3 sequence reads: CASGRGLAGYNEQFF. For the CDR3, the DNA is TGTGCTAGTGGCCGGGGACTAGCGGGGTACAATGAGCAGTTCTTC. Full variable domain (outside the CDR3, taken from reference TRBV12-5 and TRBJ2-1): DARVTQTPRHKVTEMGQEVTMRCQPILGHNTVFWYRQTMMQGLELLAYFRNRAPLDDSGMPKDRFSAEMPDATLATLKIQPSEPRDSAVYFCASGRGLAGYNEQFFGPGTRLTVL.

This chain uses TRBV14 with TRBJ2-5, with a tentative D call TRBD2 (6 bases). V lost 4 bases and J 4 bases, leaving 10 bases between the germline ends. This CDR3 has 13 amino acids. Germline loops: CDR1 SGHDN, CDR2 FVKESK. The chain's CDR3 is CASSRTIRETQYF. DNA for the CDR3: TGTGCCAGCAGCCGGACTATCAGAGAGACCCAGTACTTC.

The chain is built from TRBV19 and TRBJ2-3; no definite D call. The V and J ends lost 3 bases and 2 bases respectively, with 6 bases between them. The CDR3 covers 13 residues. Germline assignment: CDR1 LNHDA and CDR2 SQIVND (reference sequence). The chain's CDR3 is CASSISLTDTQYF. CDR3 nucleotide sequence: TGTGCCAGTAGTATCTCCCTCACAGATACGCAGTATTTT.

The V gene is TRBV27, the J gene TRBJ1-5; TRBD1 agrees at 7 bases. This CDR3 has 14 amino acids. The J segment lost 3 bases and the V segment lost 3 bases, leaving 2 bases of the junction unmatched. Germline values: CDR1 MNHEY, CDR2 SMNVEV (reference sequence). The CDR3 DNA reads TGTGCCAGCAGTTTCAGGGGGGACAATCAGCCCCAGCATTTT. Protein sequence: CASSFRGDNQPQHF.

The chain employs TRBV7-9 and TRBJ2-6; the D is unclear. This CDR3 is built from 15 residues. Germline assignment: CDR1 SEHNR and CDR2 FQNEAQ (reference sequence). V lost 1 base and J lost 0, with 4 bases in between. The CDR3 DNA sequence: TGTGCCAGCAGCTTAGTTATCTCTGGGGCCAACGTCCTGACTTTC. It is translated as CASSLVISGANVLTF.

The DNA of the CDR3 is TGTGCCAGCAGTTACAGGGGGCGCCCAACTGAAGCTTTCTTT. Protein sequence: CASSYRGRPTEAFF. The V and J genes are TRBV6-5 and TRBJ1-1; 7 positions agree with TRBD1. CDR1 is MNHEY and CDR2 is SVGAGI in the germline V gene. The J segment lost 5 bases and the V segment lost 2 bases, leaving 5 bases of the junction unmatched. This CDR3 region has 14 residues.

The rearrangement links TRBV6-1 to TRBJ2-3, with D uncertain. CDR3 length equals 14 residues. The germline gives CDR1 MNHNS, CDR2 SASEGT. With 1 base removed from V and 4 bases from J, the gap between germline ends came to 9 bases. CDR3 bases: TGTGCCAGCAGTGAAGGGGTAGAGGCAGATACGCAGTATTTT. Its protein is CASSEGVEADTQYF.

V is TRBV5-1 and J is TRBJ2-3, with 10 positions matching TRBD1. This CDR3 region has 16 residues. V was pared by 2 bases and J by 2 bases, with 5 bases of the junction left unmatched. Germline CDR1 and CDR2: SGHRS and YFSETQ. In nucleotides, the CDR3 is TGCGCCAGCAGCTTTGGTGACAGGGGGCCCACAGATACGCAGTATTTT. Its protein is CASSFGDRGPTDTQYF.

The chain recombines TRBV29-1 with TRBJ2-5; 7 positions match TRBD1. Trimming at V came to 4 bases and at J to 7 bases, leaving 9 bases not matched to a gene. Per the germline V gene, CDR1 is SQVTM and CDR2 is ANQGSEA. The CDR3 spans 13 residues. This CDR3 is CSVVGQVLGTQYF. The DNA of the CDR3 is TGCAGCGTTGTAGGACAGGTCCTAGGGACCCAGTACTTC.

The V and J genes are TRBV2 and TRBJ1-1; D is possibly TRBD1 (6 bases). From germline, CDR1 is SNHLY and CDR2 FYNNEI. V was cut by 8 bases and J by 0 bases, with 16 bases left in between. The CDR3 is 15 residues long. Here the CDR3 DNA reads TGTGCCAGCGGGTCAAGGGACACCTTGAACACTGAAGCTTTCTTT. It yields the protein CASGSRDTLNTEAFF.

V gene TRBV7-3 combines with J gene TRBJ2-1; 9 nucleotides align to TRBD1. From germline, CDR1 is SGHTA and CDR2 FQGTGA. The V gene end was trimmed by 1 base and the J gene end by 3 bases; junction bases not matched to a gene: 4. The CDR3 has 16 amino acids. Here the CDR3 reads CASSLRGQGDYNEQFF. The CDR3 nucleotides are TGTGCCAGCAGCTTAAGGGGACAGGGAGACTACAATGAGCAGTTCTTC. Full variable domain (remainder filled in from reference TRBV7-3 and TRBJ2-1): GAGVSQTPSNKVTEKGKYVELRCDPISGHTALYWYRQSLGQGPEFLIYFQGTGAADDSGLPNDRFFAVRPEGSVSTLKIQRTERGDSAVYLCASSLRGQGDYNEQFFGPGTRLTVL.

This clone was picked up a small number of times. V is TRBV23-1 and J is TRBJ2-2; D is perhaps TRBD2 (5 bases). TRBV23-1 is recorded as an ORF, its role being uncertain. The CDR3 runs to 14 residues. V was clipped by 0 bases and J by 13 bases, with 15 bases between them. Here the CDR3 DNA reads TGCGCCAGCAGTCAATCGAAAGGGTCCGCGGGGCTGTTTTTT. Translation gives CASSQSKGSAGLFF.

The gene calls are TRBV7-3 and TRBJ2-1; 9 nucleotides agree with TRBD1. The CDR3 covers 14 residues. V shed 5 bases, J shed 7 bases, and the junction held 6 bases outside the gene matches. In germline, CDR1 is SGHTA, CDR2 FQGTGA. The CDR3 sequence: CASSLQGAGNEQFF. For the CDR3, the DNA is TGTGCCAGCAGCCTACAGGGGGCGGGGAATGAGCAGTTCTTC.

This clone appeared a single time. The genes are TRBV7-2 and TRBJ1-1; TRBD1 agrees at 9 bases. This CDR3 is 12 amino acids long. The junction had 4 bases not matched to a gene; V was cut back by 4 bases and J by 10 bases. CDR1 is SGHTA, CDR2 FQGNSA, per germline. CDR3 protein: CASSSYRGRAFF. DNA of the CDR3: TGTGCCAGCAGCTCCTACAGGGGGCGAGCTTTCTTT.

The genes are TRBV7-9 and TRBJ2-7; a weak D match, TRBD1 (6 bases). Trimming stripped 5 bases from V and 2 bases from J, with 13 bases between. Germline V gene sequence: CDR1 SEHNR, CDR2 FQNEAQ (reference sequence). The CDR3 is made up of 14 amino acids. CDR3 bases: TGTGCCAGCAGCCCTGGACAGTTACCCTACGAGCAGTACTTC. Protein product: CASSPGQLPYEQYF.

V usage is TRBV14 and J usage is TRBJ2-1; 7 bases align to TRBD2. This CDR3 region has 13 residues. Per germline, CDR1 SGHDN and CDR2 FVKESK. V was pared by 5 bases and J by 7 bases, with 5 bases of the junction left unmatched. The CDR3 here is CASSGGGDNEQFF. The CDR3 DNA sequence: TGTGCCAGCAGCGGGGGGGGTGATAATGAGCAGTTCTTC.

The chain combines TRBV9 with TRBJ2-2; D is undetermined. Germline V CDR1 and CDR2: SGDLS, YYNGEE. The CDR3 runs to 13 residues. V was shortened by 3 bases and J by 0 bases, with 3 bases between the two germline ends. The CDR3: CASSAANTGELFF. The CDR3 coding sequence is TGTGCCAGCAGCGCAGCGAACACCGGGGAGCTGTTTTTT.

There are a few counts of this clone. This chain connects TRBV15 to TRBJ2-3; 9 bases align to TRBD2. The J segment lost 5 bases and the V segment lost 0 bases, leaving 9 bases of the junction unmatched. Germline V gene data show CDR1 as LNHNV and CDR2 as YYDKDF (reference sequence). CDR3 length: 17 residues. The CDR3 coding sequence is TGTGCCACCAGCAGAGATCTCGGCGGGGGGGCCGAAGATACGCAGTATTTT. This gives the protein CATSRDLGGGAEDTQYF.